The 8 T cell receptor beta chains below come from one sample, sequenced in a study of CD8 T cells in Susac syndrome. Random hexamers primed reverse transcription of 0.5 to 1 ug RNA. TCRdb called the immunoSEQ multiplex PCR reads again in MiXCR, with one record for every CDR3 protein. Of about 250,000 distinct CDR3 sequences listed, just over 90% were seen once; the top ten hold about 0.07%. The specimen sequenced was CD4+ T cells from PBMCs. These receptor sequences come from a human donor with multiple sclerosis.

This clonotype was seen once. CDR3 bases: TGTGCCAGCAGCCCTACGCTAGAGGACAGCCTCCACCTCCACTTT. Residues: CASSPTLEDSLHLHF. V and J are TRBV7-6 and TRBJ1-6; D is perhaps TRBD1 (6 bases). The CDR3 spans 15 residues. V was clipped by 5 bases and J by 15 bases, with 23 bases between them. Germline-derived CDR1 and CDR2 are SGHVS and FNYEAQ.

This chain connects TRBV20-1 to TRBJ1-3; a weak D match, TRBD1 (5 bases). Germline-derived CDR1 and CDR2 are DFQATT and SNEGSKA (reference sequence). The V end lost 1 base, the J end lost 5 bases, and 15 bases lay between the germline ends. The CDR3 contains 15 residues. In DNA, the CDR3 is TGCAGTGCTAGAGGCGGGGCAGAAAAAAGAAACACCATATATTTT. Translation gives CSARGGAEKRNTIYF.

CDR3 sequence reads: CASRLAGGGQYEQYV. For the CDR3, the DNA is TGTGCCAGCAGGCTAGCGGGAGGGGGACAATACGAGCAGTACGTC. The J gene is TRBJ2-7, the V gene TRBV6-6; 12 positions match TRBD2. CDR1 is MNHNY, CDR2 SVGAGI, per germline (reference sequence). The trim removed 6 bases at V and 4 bases at J, leaving 7 bases unmatched. The CDR3 is 15 amino acids.

The chain carries TRBV5-1 and TRBJ2-1; the D gene is possibly TRBD1 (5 bases). The germline V gene encodes CDR1 SGHRS and CDR2 YFSETQ. The CDR3 spans 13 residues. Trimming cost V 4 bases and J 6 bases, with 11 bases left between them. This CDR3 is CASSQGAANEQFF. CDR3 sequence (DNA): TGCGCCAGCAGCCAGGGCGCGGCCAATGAGCAGTTCTTC.

V is TRBV27 and J is TRBJ1-5; D is unclear. Trimming removed 0 bases at V and 1 base at J, with 13 bases between. This CDR3 region has 17 residues. The V gene's germline CDR1 is MNHEY and CDR2 SMNVEV (reference sequence). CDR3 coding DNA: TGTGCCAGCAGTTTATCGGCGCGCGGGCTGAGCAATCAGCCCCAGCATTTT. Residues: CASSLSARGLSNQPQHF.

Worth noting for this clonotype: One end of the junction fails to match germline, which may point to a read error. V and J are TRBV4-1 and TRBJ2-5, with D perhaps matching TRBD1 (5 bases). Germline-derived CDR1 and CDR2 are MGHRA and YSYEKL. CDR3 length equals 16 residues. CDR3 bases: TGCGCCAGCAGCCAATTCTCAGGACAAGTGGAAGATACCCAGTACTTC. It yields the protein CASSQFSGQVEDTQYF.

This chain joins TRBV20-1 and TRBJ2-7; TRBD1 aligns across 10 bases. J was trimmed by 6 bases and V by 6 bases; bases with no gene match: 17. The CDR3 is made up of 16 amino acids. Per germline, CDR1 DFQATT and CDR2 SNEGSKA (reference sequence). The CDR3 coding sequence is TGCAGTGCCAGGATCGATGGGGGACAGGGGCGGGCCGAGCAGTACTTC. Translated: CSARIDGGQGRAEQYF.

V and J are TRBV2 and TRBJ1-3; D is uncertain. The CDR3 spans 14 residues. CDR1 SNHLY and CDR2 FYNNEI come from the germline V gene. V was clipped by 5 bases and J by 4 bases, with 12 bases between them. The CDR3 bases are TGTGCCAGCAGTCCCGAACCGCAGGGAAACACCATATATTTT. Its protein is CASSPEPQGNTIYF. The full variable domain, rest sourced from reference TRBV2 and TRBJ1-3, is EPEVTQTPSHQVTQMGQEVILRCVPISNHLYFYWYRQILGQKVEFLVSFYNNEISEKSEIFDDQFSVERPDGSNFTLKIRSTKLEDSAMYFCASSPEPQGNTIYFGEGSWLTVV.